The entry below describes one T cell receptor beta chain. The data belong to a study of T cells expressing NK-cell markers. Reprocessing the 5' RACE reads, TCRdb reports a single entry for every CDR3 protein and omits DNA. The ten most abundant clones cover roughly 3.6% of a sample with 550,000 to 600,000 distinct CDR3 sequences. The sequencing sample was made of blood T cells: a sorted CD56 or NKG2C T cell subset, CD4+ or CD8+ T cells, or bulk PBMC T cells (not recorded which). The sequence was obtained from a man between 18 and 35 years old in good health.

The CDR3 protein is CASTTKGFYTF. The rearrangement uses TRBV7-9 and TRBJ1-2. Germline lookup yields CDR1 SEHNR and CDR2 FQNEAQ (reference sequence). The CDR3 extends over 11 amino acids.